This T cell receptor (beta chain) derives from a study of T cells after posttransplantation cyclophosphamide. General observations from the study: Tissue-infiltrating T cells from skin or gut overlapped little with blood T cells. Donor CD8+ memory clones often dominated recipient blood repertoires at later times.

In the case of this clone: Its antigen remains unidentified.

The related graft donor's blood sample was taken on the day of bone marrow donation. Profiled with immunoSEQ multiplex PCR; TCRdb holds only in-frame clones, not every one. In the table there are tens of thousands of clones, roughly 67% of which are singletons. The TCR comes from a woman between 55 and 75 years old in good health, CMV-negative, and a related stem cell transplant donor. Sequencing was performed on memory CD4+ T cells sorted from PBMCs.

The CDR3 DNA reads TGTGCCAGCAGGTCCGAGCACGGGGAGCTGTTTTTT. This encodes CASRSEHGELFF. This sequence joins TRBV11-3 and TRBJ2-2; D not resolved. This CDR3 is 12 amino acids long. V was clipped by 6 bases and J by 7 bases, with 9 bases between them. CDR1 and CDR2 from the germline V gene are SGHNT and YENEEA. Full variable domain (missing parts from reference TRBV11-3 and TRBJ2-2): EAGVVQSPRYKIIEKKQPVAFWCNPISGHNTLYWYLQNLGQGPELLIRYENEEAVDDSQLPKDRFSAERLKGVDSTLKIQPAELGDSAVYLCASRSEHGELFFGEGSRLTVL.